The entry that follows covers one T cell receptor beta chain sequence. No antigen is known for it. Other DNA sequences in this specimen translate into the identical CDR3. These data belong to a study of shared clonotypes between healthy human individuals. Study overall: Plates per donor: three CD4 naive, three CD4 memory, two CD8 naive, one CD8 memory.

Repertoires were generated with immunoSEQ multiplex PCR, while TCRdb's copy carries only in-frame clones and drops some. The data contain 800,000 to 950,000 clones, 90% to 98% of them singletons. Study conclusions and caveats: Rarefaction exposed incomplete sorted-subset sequencing despite large depth. Measured sharing among donors was expected to vary with sequencing depth. Generally, naive subsets (rather than memory subsets) showed larger estimated richness.

This CDR3 is 15 amino acids long. V shed 3 bases and J 4 bases; nucleotides not matched to a gene: 5. Germline CDR1 is SEHNR and CDR2 is FQNEAQ (reference sequence). CD8 cells classed as naive were CD45RO-negative and positively selected for CCR7, excluding terminally differentiated effector memory CD45RA+ cells. Sequencing input: naive CD8+ T cells sorted from blood. This clonotype was sampled from a man aged 30 to 45 in good health. The chain uses TRBV7-9 and TRBJ2-7, with 11 nucleotides matching TRBD2. The CDR3 region is CASSLTSGAPYEQYF. The CDR3 bases are TGTGCCAGCAGCTTGACTAGCGGGGCGCCTTACGAGCAGTACTTC.